These T cell receptor beta chains were read from a single sample in a study of blood T cell repertoires in COVID-19. Some clones are missing from TCRdb's copy, which holds only in-frame ones; the method was immunoSEQ multiplex PCR. The table records about 250,000 clones, about nine tenths of them present only once. The sequenced material came from peripheral blood. Source of these receptors: a woman aged 55-69 years who had recovered from COVID-19. The CDR3 runs from the conserved cysteine through the conserved F or W.

V gene: TRBV7-2; J gene: TRBJ2-7; CDR3 protein: CASSRGGTGGSEQYF
V gene: TRBV5-1; J gene: TRBJ1-5; CDR3 protein: CASSLGGGRGQPQHF
V gene: TRBV4-3; J gene: TRBJ1-1; CDR3 protein: CASSQDSAVSEAFF
V gene: TRBV29-1; J gene: TRBJ2-5; CDR3 protein: CSVELSGQETQYF
V gene: TRBV11-2; J gene: TRBJ1-4; CDR3 protein: CASSIPAGGLTNEKLFF
V gene: TRBV2; J gene: TRBJ1-1; CDR3 protein: CASRRQGLEAFF
V gene: TRBV27; J gene: TRBJ1-2; CDR3 protein: CASSLFMGGSGYTF
V gene: TRBV7-2; J gene: TRBJ2-1; CDR3 protein: CASSPLAGVHNEQFF
V gene: TRBV2; J gene: TRBJ2-2; CDR3 protein: CASSPGLADTGELFF
V gene: TRBV7-3; J gene: TRBJ1-6; CDR3 protein: CASSLGQGVSPLHF
V gene: TRBV11-2; J gene: TRBJ2-1; CDR3 protein: CASSLGGASSYNEQFF
V gene: TRBV6-5; J gene: TRBJ1-1; CDR3 protein: CASSYDTLNTEAFF
V gene: TRBV29-1; J gene: TRBJ1-3; CDR3 protein: CSVPGPSSGNTIYF
V gene: TRBV19; J gene: TRBJ1-5; CDR3 protein: CASSIERRDQHF
V gene: TRBV7-9; J gene: TRBJ1-2; CDR3 protein: CASSLVGSFYGYTF
V gene: TRBV19; J gene: TRBJ1-2; CDR3 protein: CASSGDYGYTF
V gene: TRBV5-4; J gene: TRBJ2-7; CDR3 protein: CASSLGTGGISYEQYF
V gene: TRBV3-1/TRBV3-2; J gene: TRBJ1-1; CDR3 protein: CASSRNGDLNTEAFF
V gene: TRBV28; J gene: TRBJ1-2; CDR3 protein: CASSLGQGRYGYTF
V gene: TRBV27; J gene: TRBJ1-2; CDR3 protein: CASSLARRGYTF
V gene: TRBV3-1/TRBV3-2; J gene: TRBJ1-3; CDR3 protein: CASSQNRGFGNTIYF
V gene: TRBV6-2/TRBV6-3; J gene: TRBJ2-3; CDR3 protein: CASSYSSLAGVTTDTQYF
V gene: TRBV5-5; J gene: TRBJ2-2; CDR3 protein: CASSWGRGQAGELFF
V gene: TRBV27; J gene: TRBJ1-3; CDR3 protein: CASSFQGVSGNTIYF
V gene: TRBV19; J gene: TRBJ2-3; CDR3 protein: CASSQTGGEGDTQYF
V gene: TRBV19; J gene: TRBJ1-1; CDR3 protein: CASSIQPGQVNTEAFF
V gene: TRBV9; J gene: TRBJ2-4; CDR3 protein: CASSVGLRGDGNIQYF
V gene: TRBV19; J gene: TRBJ2-2; CDR3 protein: CAARAGGYSNTGELFF
V gene: TRBV7-9; J gene: TRBJ2-3; CDR3 protein: CASSLSGGGDTQYF
V gene: TRBV3-1/TRBV3-2; J gene: TRBJ2-1; CDR3 protein: CASSPSLSNSYNEQFF
V gene: TRBV5-5; J gene: TRBJ2-1; CDR3 protein: CASSFGTSRNEQFF
V gene: TRBV7-9; J gene: TRBJ1-4; CDR3 protein: CASSQGATNEKLFF
V gene: TRBV28; J gene: TRBJ1-2; CDR3 protein: CASSSLVSAGTF
V gene: TRBV6-2/TRBV6-3; J gene: TRBJ1-2; CDR3 protein: CASSERQGFLYGYTF
V gene: TRBV29-1; J gene: TRBJ1-1; CDR3 protein: CSVFNRDTEAFF
V gene: TRBV18; J gene: TRBJ2-1; CDR3 protein: CASSPDRVTREQFF
V gene: TRBV7-3; J gene: TRBJ2-6; CDR3 protein: CASSLRVGEANVLTF